This entry describes one T cell receptor beta chain. A read error is possible here, since a much larger clone lies one base away. The data belong to a study of T cells in Graves' hyperthyroidism and ophthalmopathy. The TCR beta CDR3 regions underwent amplification using RNA transcripts as the source. Using the HTBI primer set, a first-round RT-PCR was run on the TCR CDR3. TCRdb processed the multiplex PCR reads anew with MiXCR; each CDR3 protein has one entry. The sample comprises a few hundred thousand distinct CDR3 sequences, around 16% of which are singletons, and under 7.5% rests with the top ten. The germline gives CDR1 LGHDT, CDR2 YNNKEL (reference sequence). The V end was cut by 0 bases, the J end by 5 bases, with 11 bases between. This CDR3 is 14 amino acids long.

The J gene is TRBJ2-7, the V gene TRBV3-1; D not certain. The sample was blood. The receptor's source is a young woman with Graves' hyperthyroidism. The CDR3: CASSQEWRFDEQYF. The CDR3 nucleotides read TGTGCCAGCAGCCAAGAATGGAGATTCGACGAGCAGTACTTC.